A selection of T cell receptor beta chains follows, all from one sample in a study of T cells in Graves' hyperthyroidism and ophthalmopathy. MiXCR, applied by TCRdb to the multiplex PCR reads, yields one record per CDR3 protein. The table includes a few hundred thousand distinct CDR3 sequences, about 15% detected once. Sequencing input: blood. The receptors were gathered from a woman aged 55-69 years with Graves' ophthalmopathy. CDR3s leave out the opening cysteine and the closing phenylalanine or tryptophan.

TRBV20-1 SASWAPGEQF
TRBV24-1 ATSDPGGGPGELF
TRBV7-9 ASSPSGTSGYNEQF
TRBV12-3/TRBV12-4 ASRPGAGANVLT
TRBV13 ASSSGLAGLNTGELF
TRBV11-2 ASSYLSGISYEQY
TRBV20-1 SANTASIAKNIQY
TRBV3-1 ASSQGLSKTQY
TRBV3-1 ASSPGWSGREETQY
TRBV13 ASSFGTGGRESGELF
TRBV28 ASISPSLRNTIY
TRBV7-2 ASSLAQRGEQF
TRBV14 ASSNGQIDFYGYT
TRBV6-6 ASSYSGGQPVGQY
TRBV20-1 SAPGVGVYFDEQY
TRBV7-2 ASSLEGNSYNEQF
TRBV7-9 ASTATVGQPQH
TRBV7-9 ASTLDSYNSPLH
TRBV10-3 AIEEGTGGNYAYT
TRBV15 AASRSTENTEAF
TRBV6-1 ASSDRGMVYGYT
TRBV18 ASSPFPSTDTQY
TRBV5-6 ASSLTSGLQETQY
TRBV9 ASSVGGTSIYEQY
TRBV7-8 ASSVPREGGTGELF
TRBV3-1 ASSHRTGYQETQY
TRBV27 ASSNRLAGEVEQY
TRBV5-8 ASSGMTGLAKNIQY
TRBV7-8 ASSLASGRAGADTQY
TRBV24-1 ATSDRVGGHNEQF
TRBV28 ASRTGEGMAKNIQY
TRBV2 ASSVQQSSYNEQF